What follows describes a single T cell receptor (beta chain). What this receptor recognizes is not known. Base-call qualities are not available, and no considerably larger clone is one nucleotide away. These data come from a study of blood T cell repertoires in COVID-19 (dated by TCRdb to the early 2020s). Regarding the complete study: Samples covering the acute and convalescent phases of COVID-19 were provided by collaborators in the United States, Italy and Spain. HLA class I and class II types, where available, came from metadata supplied by the sample provider rather than from assay-based typing. Subjects who had been exposed to COVID-19, were actively infected with it, or had recovered from it provided the deeply sampled blood TCRbeta repertoires that made up the dataset. Samples were obtained from the ongoing ImmuneRACE study (first 160 participants) and from over 1,000 subjects provided by 6 global collaborators. The material from the prospective study consisted of cDNA or gDNA derived from T cells, B-cell-depleted T cells, or PBMCs. A freely available public database, intended as a resource for researchers studying the immune response to SARS-CoV-2, is where the repertoires were released. Sample metadata almost always included a de-identified subject ID, COVID-19 status, age in years and sex.

TCRbeta CDR3 regions were amplified from genomic DNA using the immunoSEQ Assay, a bias-controlled multiplex PCR. The authors' pipeline ran thus. Nucleated cell counts per sample were estimated from amplification of reference gene primers within the assay. Sequence reads were collapsed and filtered to measure the absolute abundance of every unique TCRbeta CDR3 rearrangement. Productive Simpson clonality was computed per sample as the square root of Simpson's diversity index over productive rearrangements. Imported from immuneACCESS, the table was reduced by TCRdb to in-frame sequences with V and J called. These copies leave out some clones; in studies compared against another copy, an unresolved V gene accounts for under half, and the cause of the remainder is not known. V and J calls and clone size are as listed in that table; D and trimming were resolved from the DNA. Within this sample are hundreds of thousands of clones, with approximately 85% of them counted one time only. Together, the top ten hold about 5.1% of the sample.

One collaborating source in Seattle enrolled patients while the patients were actively infected and followed the patients over time throughout the course of disease. Collaborating institutions collected whole blood in K2EDTA tubes following their own protocols. Collaborator samples were shipped for TCRbeta analysis as frozen whole blood, isolated PBMCs, or DNA extracted from either sample type. The CDR3 goes from the cysteine to the phenylalanine over 16 residues. The kept DNA is CDR3 alone, 48 bases in frame from the first base. V has 0 bases trimmed and J has 4 bases trimmed; junction bases matching no gene number 8. CDR1 and CDR2 are read off the germline V gene (reference sequence) as LNHNV and YYDKDF. Study-wide conclusions, independent of this receptor: Clinical and demographic metadata were provided uncurated, with the amount varying by source and participant.

This clonotype originated in a man aged 45-65 years with COVID-19, enrolled during active disease. The sample taken for sequencing was peripheral blood. The sequence is built from TRBV15 and TRBJ1-2, with 7 middle bases fitting TRBD1. The bases are TGTGCCACCAGCAGAGATGGGGACAGCGGTCTCTATGGCTACACCTTC. Its product reads: CATSRDGDSGLYGYTF.